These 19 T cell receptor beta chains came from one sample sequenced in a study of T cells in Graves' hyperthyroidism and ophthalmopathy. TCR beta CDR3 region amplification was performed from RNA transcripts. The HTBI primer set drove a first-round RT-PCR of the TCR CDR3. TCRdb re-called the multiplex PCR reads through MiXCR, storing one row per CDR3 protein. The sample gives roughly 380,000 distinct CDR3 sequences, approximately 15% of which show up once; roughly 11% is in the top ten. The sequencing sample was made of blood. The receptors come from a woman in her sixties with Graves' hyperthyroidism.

The DNA for the CDR3 is TGCGCCAGCAGCTCGGGACTAGCGGGGTTCACCGGGGAGCTGTTTTTT. This gives the protein CASSSGLAGFTGELFF. V is TRBV5-1 and J is TRBJ2-2; 13 bases line up with TRBD2. Germline V gives CDR1 SGHRS, CDR2 YFSETQ. Trimming removed 3 bases from V and 4 bases from J; junction bases left unmatched: 3. This CDR3 has 16 residues.

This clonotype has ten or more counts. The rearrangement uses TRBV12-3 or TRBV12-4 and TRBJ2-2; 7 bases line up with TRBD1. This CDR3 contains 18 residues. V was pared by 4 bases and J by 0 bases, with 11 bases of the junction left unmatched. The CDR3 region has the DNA TGTGCCAGCAGTTGGGTTACAGGGGACCTTACGAACACCGGGGAGCTGTTTTTT. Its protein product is CASSWVTGDLTNTGELFF.

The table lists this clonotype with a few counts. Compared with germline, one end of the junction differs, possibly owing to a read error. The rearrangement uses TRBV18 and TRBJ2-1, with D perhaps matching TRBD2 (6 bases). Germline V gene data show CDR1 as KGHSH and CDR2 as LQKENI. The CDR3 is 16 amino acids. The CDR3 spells CASSPKVPLVERALLF. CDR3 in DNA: TGTGCCAGCTCACCCAAGGTCCCCCTGGTCGAGCGGGCCCTCCTCTTC.

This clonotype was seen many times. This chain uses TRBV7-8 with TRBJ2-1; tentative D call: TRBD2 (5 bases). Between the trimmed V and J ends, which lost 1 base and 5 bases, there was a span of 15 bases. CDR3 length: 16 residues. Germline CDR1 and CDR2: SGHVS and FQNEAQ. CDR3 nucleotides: TGTGCCAGCAGCTTAGACGCTAGCAAGAGTCACAATGAGCAGTTCTTC. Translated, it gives CASSLDASKSHNEQFF.

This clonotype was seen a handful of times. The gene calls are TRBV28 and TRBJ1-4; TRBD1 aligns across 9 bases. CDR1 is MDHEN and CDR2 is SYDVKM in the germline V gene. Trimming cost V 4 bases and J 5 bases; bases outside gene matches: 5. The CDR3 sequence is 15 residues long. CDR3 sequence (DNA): TGTGCCAGCAGTTCCGCCGGACAGGGGAATGAAAAACTGTTTTTT. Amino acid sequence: CASSSAGQGNEKLFF.

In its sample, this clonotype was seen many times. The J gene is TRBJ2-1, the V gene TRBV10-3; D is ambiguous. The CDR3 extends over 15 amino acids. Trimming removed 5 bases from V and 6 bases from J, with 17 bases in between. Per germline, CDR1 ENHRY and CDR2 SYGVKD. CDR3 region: CAISTAPSPPNEQFF. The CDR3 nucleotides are TGTGCCATCAGTACAGCCCCGTCCCCTCCCAATGAGCAGTTCTTC.

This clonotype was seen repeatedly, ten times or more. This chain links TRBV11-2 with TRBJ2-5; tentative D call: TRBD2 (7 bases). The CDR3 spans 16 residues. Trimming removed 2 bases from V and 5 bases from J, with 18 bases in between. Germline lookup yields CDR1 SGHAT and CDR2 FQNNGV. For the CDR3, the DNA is TGTGCCAGCAGCTTATTTTCAGGGGTTAGCGGGGAGACCCAGTACTTC. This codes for CASSLFSGVSGETQYF. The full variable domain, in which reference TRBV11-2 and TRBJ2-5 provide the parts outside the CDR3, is EAGVAQSPRYKIIEKRQSVAFWCNPISGHATLYWYQQILGQGPKLLIQFQNNGVVDDSQLPKDRFSAERLKGVDSTLKIQPAKLEDSAVYLCASSLFSGVSGETQYFGPGTRLLVL.

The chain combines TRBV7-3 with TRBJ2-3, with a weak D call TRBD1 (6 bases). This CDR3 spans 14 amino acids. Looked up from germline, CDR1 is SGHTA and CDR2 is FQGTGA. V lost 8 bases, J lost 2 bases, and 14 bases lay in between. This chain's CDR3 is CASGPTGSTDTQYF. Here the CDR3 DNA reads TGTGCCAGCGGCCCCACAGGGTCCACAGATACGCAGTATTTT.

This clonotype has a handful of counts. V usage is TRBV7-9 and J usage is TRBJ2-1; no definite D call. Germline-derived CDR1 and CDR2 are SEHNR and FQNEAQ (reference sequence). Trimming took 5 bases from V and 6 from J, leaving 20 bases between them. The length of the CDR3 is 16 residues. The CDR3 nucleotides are TGTGCCAGCAGCCAATACTCCGGTGATGGTATCAATGAGCAGTTCTTC. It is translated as CASSQYSGDGINEQFF.

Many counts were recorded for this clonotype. The CDR3 DNA reads as TGTGCCAGCAGTCCCGTGGGGGGACTAGTTTGGGGGAATGAGCAGTTCTTC. Translating it yields CASSPVGGLVWGNEQFF. V is TRBV5-5 and J is TRBJ2-1; 8 bases fit TRBD2. Germline CDR1 and CDR2: SGHKS and YYEKEE (reference sequence). V was clipped by 5 bases and J by 7 bases; unmatched bases: 17. CDR3 length equals 17 residues.

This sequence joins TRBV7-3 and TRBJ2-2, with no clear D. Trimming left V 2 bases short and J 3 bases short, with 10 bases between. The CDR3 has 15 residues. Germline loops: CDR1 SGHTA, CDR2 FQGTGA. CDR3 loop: CASSLGHLDTGELFF. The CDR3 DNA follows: TGTGCCAGCAGCTTAGGTCATTTGGACACCGGGGAGCTGTTTTTT.

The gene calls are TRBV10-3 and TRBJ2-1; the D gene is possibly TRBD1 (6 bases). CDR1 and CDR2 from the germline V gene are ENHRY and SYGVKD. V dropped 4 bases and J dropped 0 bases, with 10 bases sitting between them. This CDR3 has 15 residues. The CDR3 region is CAISGTAYSYNEQFF. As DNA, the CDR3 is TGTGCCATCAGTGGGACAGCTTACTCCTACAATGAGCAGTTCTTC.

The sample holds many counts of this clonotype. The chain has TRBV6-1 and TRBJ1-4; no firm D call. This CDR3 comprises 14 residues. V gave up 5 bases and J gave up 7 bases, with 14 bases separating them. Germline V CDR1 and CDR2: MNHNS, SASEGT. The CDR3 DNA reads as TGTGCCAGCAGTCGCTTAGGCAGTCCTGAAAAACTGTTTTTT. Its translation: CASSRLGSPEKLFF.

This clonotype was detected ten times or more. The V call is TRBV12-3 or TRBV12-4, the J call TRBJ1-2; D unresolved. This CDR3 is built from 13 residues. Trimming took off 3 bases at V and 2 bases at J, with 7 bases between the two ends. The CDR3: CASSFDTNYGYTF. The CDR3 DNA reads TGTGCCAGCAGTTTTGACACGAACTATGGCTACACCTTC.

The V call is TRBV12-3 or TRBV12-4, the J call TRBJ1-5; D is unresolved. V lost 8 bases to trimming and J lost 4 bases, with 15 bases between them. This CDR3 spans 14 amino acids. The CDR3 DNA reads TGTGCCAGCTGCTACCGGGTCAGTAATCAGCCCCAGCATTTT. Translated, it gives CASCYRVSNQPQHF.

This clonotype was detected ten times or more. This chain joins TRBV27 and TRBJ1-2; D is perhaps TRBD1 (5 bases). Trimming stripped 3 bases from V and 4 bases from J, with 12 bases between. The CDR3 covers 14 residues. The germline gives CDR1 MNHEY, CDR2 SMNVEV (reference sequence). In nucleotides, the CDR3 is TGTGCCAGCAGTTTTCGGGGGGTGCCCTATGGCTACACCTTC. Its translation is CASSFRGVPYGYTF.

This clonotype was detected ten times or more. CDR3 DNA sequence: TGTGCCTGGGGCCCCATCCCAGATACGCAGTATTTT. This sequence encodes CAWGPIPDTQYF. J is TRBJ2-3 and V is TRBV30; D is undetermined. V was pared by 5 bases and J by 4 bases, with 10 bases between. The CDR3 is 12 residues long. CDR1 is GTSNPN and CDR2 is SVGIG in the germline V gene (reference sequence).

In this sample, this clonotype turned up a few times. The CDR3 region has the DNA TGTGCCAGCAGCCTCCGGGGACTAGCGGGAAGTGAGCAGTACTTC. It encodes CASSLRGLAGSEQYF. The chain couples TRBV7-2 to TRBJ2-7; 13 bases are a match to TRBD2. J gave up 7 bases and V 5 bases, and 8 bases lay outside the gene matches. The CDR3 is made up of 15 amino acids. Germline lookup yields CDR1 SGHTA and CDR2 FQGNSA.

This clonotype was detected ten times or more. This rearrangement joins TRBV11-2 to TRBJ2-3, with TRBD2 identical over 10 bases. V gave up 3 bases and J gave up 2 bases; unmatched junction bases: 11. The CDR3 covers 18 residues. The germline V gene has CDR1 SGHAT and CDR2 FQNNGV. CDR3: CASSFTGTSETNTDTQYF. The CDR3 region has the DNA TGTGCCAGCAGCTTTACCGGGACTAGCGAGACGAACACAGATACGCAGTATTTT. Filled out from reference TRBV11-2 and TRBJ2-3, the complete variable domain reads EAGVAQSPRYKIIEKRQSVAFWCNPISGHATLYWYQQILGQGPKLLIQFQNNGVVDDSQLPKDRFSAERLKGVDSTLKIQPAKLEDSAVYLCASSFTGTSETNTDTQYFGPGTRLTVL.